This T cell receptor beta chain was sequenced during a study of blood T cell repertoires in COVID-19. Clones were sequenced by immunoSEQ multiplex PCR, and TCRdb holds only the in-frame ones, with some missing. The sample carries 200,000 to 300,000 clones, 84% recorded once. This CDR3 contains 16 residues. The germline CDR1 and CDR2 sequences are LGHNA and YNFKEQ. Trimming removed 0 bases from V and 5 bases from J, with 14 bases in between. Sequences were obtained from peripheral blood. This clonotype originated in a human donor in a cohort sampled during active COVID-19. V is TRBV4-2 and J is TRBJ1-5, with a possible D match to TRBD1 (6 bases). The CDR3, as DNA: TGTGCCAGCAGCCAAGACCTTCACAGGGTTGATCAGCCCCAGCATTTT. This encodes CASSQDLHRVDQPQHF.